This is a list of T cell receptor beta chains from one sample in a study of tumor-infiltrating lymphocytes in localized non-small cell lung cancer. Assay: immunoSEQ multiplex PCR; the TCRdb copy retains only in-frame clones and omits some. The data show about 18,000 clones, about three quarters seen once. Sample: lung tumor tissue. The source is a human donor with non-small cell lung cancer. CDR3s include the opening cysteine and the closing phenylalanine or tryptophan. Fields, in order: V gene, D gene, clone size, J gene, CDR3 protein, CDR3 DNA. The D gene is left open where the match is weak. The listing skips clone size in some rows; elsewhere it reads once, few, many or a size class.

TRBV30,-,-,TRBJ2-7,CAWSVGLPFGTEGYEQYF,TGTGCCTGGAGTGTGGGGCTCCCGTTCGGAACCGAAGGCTACGAGCAGTACTTC
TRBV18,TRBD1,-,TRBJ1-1,CASSPLLQGASEAFF,TGTGCCAGCTCACCATTGCTACAGGGGGCAAGTGAAGCTTTCTTT
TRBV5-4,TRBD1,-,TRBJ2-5,CASSGTGANQETQYF,TGTGCCAGCAGCGGGACAGGAGCCAACCAAGAGACCCAGTACTTC
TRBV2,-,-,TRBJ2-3,CASSEQGLGDTQYF,TGTGCCAGCAGTGAACAGGGTCTTGGCGATACGCAGTATTTT
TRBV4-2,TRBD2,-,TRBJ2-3,CASSLRLAGGPTDTQYF,TGTGCCAGCAGCTTGCGGCTAGCGGGAGGGCCCACAGATACGCAGTATTTT
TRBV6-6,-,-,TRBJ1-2,CASREPEHYGYTF,TGTGCCAGCAGAGAACCGGAACACTATGGCTACACCTTC
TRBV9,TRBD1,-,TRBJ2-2,CASSEPADRGQLRYTGELFF,TGTGCCAGCAGCGAACCGGCGGACAGGGGGCAACTTCGATACACCGGGGAGCTGTTTTTT
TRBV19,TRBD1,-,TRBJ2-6,CASSIDIPQGAFGANVLTF,TGTGCCAGTAGTATAGATATCCCCCAGGGGGCATTTGGGGCCAACGTCCTGACTTTC
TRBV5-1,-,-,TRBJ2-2,CASDPQGTGELFF,TGCGCCAGCGACCCGCAGGGCACCGGGGAGCTGTTTTTT
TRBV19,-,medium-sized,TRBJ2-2,CASTRSGVITGELFF,TGTGCCAGCACTAGATCAGGGGTAATAACCGGGGAGCTGTTTTTT
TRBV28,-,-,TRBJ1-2,CASSRGGTGARSGYTF,TGTGCCAGCAGCAGAGGGGGGACGGGGGCGCGGAGTGGCTACACCTTC
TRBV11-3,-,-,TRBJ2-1,CASRGPGAGQEQFF,TGTGCCAGCAGGGGACCGGGAGCCGGTCAGGAGCAGTTCTTC
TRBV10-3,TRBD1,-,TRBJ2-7,CAISNGQGLYEQYF,TGTGCCATCAGTAACGGACAGGGGCTCTACGAGCAGTACTTC
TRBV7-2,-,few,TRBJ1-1,CASSLNSYTEAFF,TGTGCCAGCAGCTTAAACAGCTACACTGAAGCTTTCTTT
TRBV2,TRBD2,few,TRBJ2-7,CASRGDSYEQYF,TGTGCCAGCCGGGGGGACTCCTACGAGCAGTACTTC
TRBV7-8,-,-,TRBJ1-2,CASSLGSSLIYGYTF,TGTGCCAGCAGCTTGGGGTCCAGTCTTATCTATGGCTACACCTTC
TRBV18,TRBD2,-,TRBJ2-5,CASSLTSGGPSRTQYF,TGTGCCAGCTCACTGACTAGCGGGGGACCCTCGCGGACCCAGTACTTC
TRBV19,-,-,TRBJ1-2,CASSSRGAVGYTF,TGTGCCAGTAGTTCTCGAGGGGCCGTTGGCTACACCTTC
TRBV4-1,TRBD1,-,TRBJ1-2,CASSQDPGTGGHGYTF,TGCGCCAGCAGCCAAGATCCCGGGACAGGGGGCCATGGCTACACCTTC
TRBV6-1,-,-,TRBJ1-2,CASSELGNYGYTF,TGTGCCAGCAGTGAACTGGGGAACTATGGCTACACCTTC
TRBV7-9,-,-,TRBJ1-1,CASSSGVGVAFF,TGTGCCAGCAGCTCAGGGGTGGGGGTCGCTTTCTTT
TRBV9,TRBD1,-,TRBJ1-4,CASSPRTGNVANEKLFF,TGTGCCAGCAGCCCTCGGACAGGGAACGTAGCTAATGAAAAACTGTTTTTT
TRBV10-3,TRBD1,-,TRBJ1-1,CAISTGDTEAFF,TGTGCCATCAGTACAGGGGACACTGAAGCTTTCTTT
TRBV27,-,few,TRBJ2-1,CASSLFRPYNEQFF,TGTGCCAGCAGTTTATTCCGGCCCTACAATGAGCAGTTCTTC
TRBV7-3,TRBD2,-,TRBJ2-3,CASSPLTSGGGTDTQYF,TGTGCCAGCAGCCCCCTTACTAGCGGGGGGGGCACAGATACGCAGTATTTT
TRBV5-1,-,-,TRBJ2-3,CATSPRGTDTQYF,TGCGCCACAAGCCCCCGGGGCACAGATACGCAGTATTTT
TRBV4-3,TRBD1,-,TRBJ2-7,CASSQDLQGDYEQYF,TGCGCCAGCAGCCAAGATTTGCAGGGGGACTACGAGCAGTACTTC
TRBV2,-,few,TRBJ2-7,CASSEGAPVTYEQYF,TGTGCCAGCAGTGAAGGGGCCCCAGTTACCTACGAGCAGTACTTC
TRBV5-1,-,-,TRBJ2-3,CASSDGFSTDTQYF,TGCGCCAGCAGCGACGGTTTTAGCACAGATACGCAGTATTTT
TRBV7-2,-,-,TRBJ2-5,CASSLRQTQYF,TGTGCCAGCAGTCTCCGACAGACCCAGTACTTC
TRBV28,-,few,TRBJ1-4,CASSLWGEGSNEKLFF,TGTGCCAGCAGTTTATGGGGTGAGGGGTCTAATGAAAAACTGTTTTTT
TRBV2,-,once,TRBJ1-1,CASSETGPNTEAFF,TGTGCCAGCAGTGAAACGGGGCCGAACACTGAAGCTTTCTTT
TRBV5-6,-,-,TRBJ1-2,CASSLGGAYGYTF,TGTGCCAGCAGCTTGGGGGGAGCCTATGGCTACACCTTC